The 8 T cell receptor beta chains in this list originate from one sample, sequenced in a study of cytomegalovirus exposure and HLA in healthy donors. The PCR was carried out with 60 Vbeta primers and 13 Jbeta primers. The data were produced by immunoSEQ multiplex PCR, yet TCRdb's version contains in-frame clones alone and is incomplete. The profile covers approximately 68,000 clones, with about three quarters appearing a single time and around 7.3% taken by the ten largest. The material sequenced was PBMCs. Source of these receptors: a woman in her twenties or thirties in good health and CMV-seropositive.

The chain couples TRBV2 to TRBJ1-1; D remains unclear. V was cut by 7 bases and J by 4 bases, with 10 bases left in between. The germline gives CDR1 SNHLY, CDR2 FYNNEI. There are 12 residues in the CDR3. For the CDR3, the DNA is TGTGCCAGCATGCCGGGTGGCACTGAAGCTTTCTTT. Encoded protein: CASMPGGTEAFF.

This clone turned up a few times. The chain combines TRBV6-4 with TRBJ2-5; 12 bases agree with TRBD1. From germline, CDR1 is MRHNA and CDR2 SNTAGT. CDR3 length: 16 residues. Trimming removed 7 bases from V and 3 bases from J; junction bases left unmatched: 9. CDR3 nucleotide sequence: TGTGCCAGCAACCCTAGGGACAGGGGGCCTGAAGAGACCCAGTACTTC. Amino acid sequence: CASNPRDRGPEETQYF.

The J gene is TRBJ1-1, the V gene TRBV27; D not certain. The CDR3 sequence is 14 residues long. Germline lookup yields CDR1 MNHEY and CDR2 SMNVEV (reference sequence). The V end lost 7 bases, the J end lost 1 base, and 13 bases lay between the germline ends. The CDR3 bases are TGTGCCAGCAAGCACGGACGGGGGAACACTGAAGCTTTCTTT. It encodes CASKHGRGNTEAFF.

As DNA, the CDR3 is TGTGCCACCAGCCTTCGGGGGACAGGGACTAATGAAAAACTGTTTTTT. Its translation: CATSLRGTGTNEKLFF. V and J are TRBV15 and TRBJ1-4, with 9 bases that match TRBD1. CDR1 is LNHNV, CDR2 YYDKDF, per germline (reference sequence). The junction had 6 bases not matched to a gene; V was cut back by 5 bases and J by 2 bases. The CDR3 is 16 residues long. Full variable domain (missing parts from reference TRBV15 and TRBJ1-4): DAMVIQNPRYQVTQFGKPVTLSCSQTLNHNVMYWYQQKSSQAPKLLFHYYDKDFNNEADTPDNFQSRRPNTSFCFLDIRSPGLGDTAMYLCATSLRGTGTNEKLFFGSGTQLSVL.

The CDR3 here is CASSPVTSGSTPQYF. The DNA of the CDR3 is TGTGCCAGCAGTCCCGTGACTAGCGGGAGTACCCCTCAGTACTTC. This rearrangement joins TRBV27 to TRBJ2-7; 12 bases map to TRBD2. Germline CDR1 is MNHEY and CDR2 is SMNVEV (reference sequence). The V gene end was trimmed by 5 bases and the J gene end by 10 bases; junction bases not matched to a gene: 12. CDR3 length equals 15 residues.

This clone was seen only a few times. This chain connects TRBV5-6 to TRBJ1-4; D not resolved. Deletions cut 0 bases from V and 12 bases from J, with 12 bases between. The CDR3 is made up of 13 amino acids. Per the germline V gene, CDR1 is SGHDT and CDR2 is YYEEEE. CDR3 loop: CASSLAERGQLFF. CDR3 DNA sequence: TGTGCCAGCAGCTTGGCCGAGCGGGGTCAACTGTTTTTT.

The chain combines TRBV2 with TRBJ2-1, with 10 bases identical to TRBD2. The CDR3 consists of 15 residues. V was pared by 4 bases and J by 2 bases, with 2 bases of the junction left unmatched. CDR1 is SNHLY, CDR2 FYNNEI, per germline. CDR3 region: CASSGLAGAYNEQFF. Here the CDR3 DNA reads TGTGCCAGCAGTGGCCTAGCGGGAGCCTACAATGAGCAGTTCTTC.

The CDR3 bases are TGTGCCAGCAGCCCACCGTACCGACAGGGGGGAGAAAAACTGTTTTTT. As protein: CASSPPYRQGGEKLFF. The J gene is TRBJ1-4, the V gene TRBV7-9; 9 bases agree with TRBD1. Germline CDR1 and CDR2: SEHNR and FQNEAQ (reference sequence). V shed 5 bases, J shed 8 bases, and the junction held 12 bases outside the gene matches. There are 16 residues in the CDR3.